This T cell receptor (beta chain) was recovered during a study of shared clonotypes between healthy human individuals. Original handling: For the immunoSEQ data, sequences were junction-only without quality scores, so filtering differed. Using immunoSEQ multiplex PCR, the repertoire was profiled, and TCRdb retains in-frame clones only, with some absent. Clone size and the V and J calls come from that table; the DNA yielded D and trimming. This sample has about 1.4 million clones, with about 96% found just once. Looked up from germline, CDR1 is SGHRS and CDR2 is YFSETQ. This CDR3 contains 14 residues. Trimming cost V 2 bases and J 7 bases, with 15 bases left between them.

The sequencing sample was made of naive CD4+ T cells sorted from blood. As for subset: CD45RA+ positively selected. The TCR comes from a man younger than 40 in good health. The V call is TRBV5-1, the J call TRBJ1-1; D unclear. CDR3 residues: CASSLERSQIEAFF. The CDR3 nucleotides are TGCGCCAGCAGCTTAGAACGGTCCCAAATTGAAGCTTTCTTT.